A selection of T cell receptor beta chains follows, all from one sample in a study of shared clonotypes between healthy human individuals. Sequencing used immunoSEQ multiplex PCR; TCRdb keeps in-frame clones, though not all of them. The sample includes 800,000 or so clones, approximately 96% of them seen just once. Sequencing used naive CD8+ T cells sorted from blood. These receptors were collected from a man aged 30 to 39 in good health. CDR3s include the opening cysteine and the closing phenylalanine or tryptophan.

J,V,CDR3
TRBJ1-3,TRBV4-1,CASSQVRDFSGNTIYF
TRBJ1-2,TRBV11-2,CASSLAGREGTHYGYTF
TRBJ2-1,TRBV29-1,CSATSGSGYNEQFF
TRBJ2-1,TRBV5-1,CASSLLPNRGPSSYNEQFF
TRBJ2-7,TRBV7-2,CASSPAGPLYEQYF
TRBJ2-7,TRBV7-9,CASSASTGNYEQYF
TRBJ1-5,TRBV6-5,CASSYSGGLQPQHF
TRBJ2-7,TRBV7-2,CASSSHRGLSYEQYF
TRBJ2-3,TRBV19,CASSIGAESTDTQYF
TRBJ1-1,TRBV4-1,CASSQGTEAFF
TRBJ2-7,TRBV27,CASSFKREGDYEQYF